Following are 29 T cell receptor beta chains from one sample sequenced in a study of human T cells and chemical hapten exposure. Sample time point: patch test 2, 6 weeks after DPC sensitization. Treatment defined: therapeutic diphenylcyclopropenone sensitization with weekly scalp DPC. From the RACE reads, TCRdb called clonotypes with MiXCR, one entry per CDR3 protein. There are roughly 100,000 distinct CDR3 sequences in the sample; roughly a tenth occur only once, and more than 2% lies in the top ten. Here the sequenced sample was whole blood, taken in connection with sensitization to the hapten diphenylcyclopropenone (DPC). The origin of the receptors is a woman in her forties with alopecia areata. Some clones in this sample may be carry-over from other donors' samples.

This clonotype was recorded a few times. The chain joins TRBV28 to TRBJ2-7; 7 nucleotides line up with TRBD2. Unmatched junction bases numbered 7, after V lost 8 bases and J lost 0 bases. The CDR3 contains 14 residues. The germline gives CDR1 MDHEN, CDR2 SYDVKM. DNA for the CDR3: TGTGCCAGCGAACCTAGCGGTAGCTCCTACGAGCAGTACTTC. Translation: CASEPSGSSYEQYF.

The chain employs TRBV11-3 and TRBJ2-1; perhaps TRBD2 as D (5 bases). The V and J ends lost 3 bases and 11 bases respectively, with 14 bases between them. The germline V gene encodes CDR1 SGHNT and CDR2 YENEEA. This CDR3 spans 13 amino acids. The CDR3 reads CASSFGSREQQFF. CDR3 in DNA: TGTGCCAGCAGCTTTGGGAGTAGGGAACAGCAGTTCTTC.

J is TRBJ2-7 and V is TRBV28; D unresolved. The V and J ends lost 6 bases and 3 bases respectively, with 15 bases between them. In germline, CDR1 is MDHEN, CDR2 SYDVKM. The CDR3 length is 14 residues. CDR3 sequence (DNA): TGTGCCAGCAGCCCTCCAGACTTAATCTACGAGCAGTACTTC. Translation gives CASSPPDLIYEQYF.

This clonotype has just a few counts. This sequence joins TRBV6-5 and TRBJ2-3, with D maybe TRBD1 (6 bases). This CDR3 has 15 amino acids. Trimming stripped 5 bases from V and 3 bases from J, with 15 bases between. Per germline, CDR1 MNHEY and CDR2 SVGAGI. The chain's CDR3 is CASSHRNRATDTQYF. The CDR3 nucleotides read TGTGCCAGCAGTCATAGAAACAGGGCTACAGATACGCAGTATTTT.

This clonotype has ten or more counts. The J gene is TRBJ2-5, the V gene TRBV6-2 or TRBV6-3, with 12 positions matching TRBD2. This CDR3 has 17 residues. The ends lost 0 bases at V and 2 bases at J; junction bases unmatched: 4. Germline values: CDR1 MNHEY, CDR2 SVGEGT. The CDR3 here is CASSYSPLAGGQETQYF. The CDR3 DNA reads TGTGCCAGCAGTTACTCTCCACTAGCGGGAGGACAAGAGACCCAGTACTTC.

This clonotype appeared many times. For the CDR3, the DNA is TGTGCCAGCACCCGGGGTACACCTCCTTGGGAGCAGTACTTC. Encoded protein: CASTRGTPPWEQYF. J is TRBJ2-7 and V is TRBV28, with D perhaps matching TRBD2 (5 bases). With 7 bases removed from V and 7 bases from J, the gap between germline ends came to 20 bases. The CDR3 consists of 14 residues. The germline gives CDR1 MDHEN, CDR2 SYDVKM.

The V gene is TRBV29-1, the J gene TRBJ2-7, with D hard to call. Germline CDR1 SQVTM, CDR2 ANQGSEA. This CDR3 comprises 11 residues. Trimming shortened V by 2 bases and J by 3 bases, and 5 bases separated the two germline ends. In nucleotides, the CDR3 is TGCAGCGTTGAAAACTACTACGAGCAGTACTTC. It encodes CSVENYYEQYF.

This clonotype was detected many times. V usage is TRBV10-3 and J usage is TRBJ2-7; D call uncertain. The CDR3 sequence is 14 residues long. Looked up from germline, CDR1 is ENHRY and CDR2 is SYGVKD. Trimming shortened V by 3 bases and J by 4 bases, and 13 bases separated the two germline ends. Written as DNA, the CDR3 is TGTGCCATCAGTGATTCAGGAGTAAGGTACGAGCAGTACTTC. Encoded protein: CAISDSGVRYEQYF.

This clonotype occurred a few times. The chain has TRBV29-1 and TRBJ2-3; 9 positions match TRBD2. From germline, CDR1 is SQVTM and CDR2 ANQGSEA. CDR3 length: 13 residues. The V segment lost 7 bases and the J segment 1 base; nucleotides outside the gene matches: 3. The CDR3 bases are TGCAGCGGGAGGACTAGCGGCACAGATACGCAGTATTTT. This translates into CSGRTSGTDTQYF.

This chain joins TRBV11-2 and TRBJ2-7; 8 positions match TRBD1. The germline gives CDR1 SGHAT, CDR2 FQNNGV. The trim removed 0 bases at V and 6 bases at J, leaving 7 bases unmatched. This CDR3 has 15 residues. The CDR3 DNA follows: TGTGCCAGCAGCTTAGACCCGGACAGGGTAAGCGAGCAGTACTTC. Its translation is CASSLDPDRVSEQYF.

There are a few counts of this clonotype. V usage is TRBV7-3 and J usage is TRBJ1-1; no firm D call. The germline CDR1 and CDR2 sequences are SGHTA and FQGTGA. V was clipped by 3 bases and J by 1 base, with 12 bases between them. The CDR3 runs 15 residues. CDR3: CASSFKGLTNTEAFF. DNA of the CDR3: TGTGCCAGCAGCTTCAAAGGGTTGACGAACACTGAAGCTTTCTTT.

V is TRBV28 and J is TRBJ1-6; 8 bases map to TRBD1. This CDR3 is built from 21 residues. Germline V gives CDR1 MDHEN, CDR2 SYDVKM. After removal of 4 bases from V and 0 bases from J, the junction contained 17 bases not matched to a gene. CDR3 coding DNA: TGTGCCAGCAGTTCCAGGACAGGGCCCTCCATTAGTTTCTCCTATAATTCACCCCTCCACTTT. Encoded protein: CASSSRTGPSISFSYNSPLHF.

This clonotype was seen repeatedly, ten times or more. The rearrangement links TRBV6-1 to TRBJ1-1; maybe TRBD1 (5 bases). V dropped 6 bases and J dropped 7 bases, with 24 bases sitting between them. The CDR3 consists of 16 residues. Germline V gene data show CDR1 as MNHNS and CDR2 as SASEGT. The CDR3 region has the DNA TGTGCCAGCAGGAGGGCTTCCGGGGCCGTAAGCGGTGAAGCTTTCTTT. Protein product: CASRRASGAVSGEAFF.

The chain employs TRBV29-1 and TRBJ2-7, with TRBD2 matching over 8 bases. The CDR3 contains 13 residues. Unmatched junction bases numbered 4, after V lost 4 bases and J lost 2 bases. The germline V gene encodes CDR1 SQVTM and CDR2 ANQGSEA. CDR3 loop: CSVVTSGPYEQYF. CDR3 nucleotides: TGCAGCGTTGTAACTAGCGGACCCTACGAGCAGTACTTC.

This clonotype has a single count. The chain combines TRBV24-1 with TRBJ1-2, with TRBD1 matching over 7 bases. The CDR3 sequence is 13 residues long. Trimming cost V 3 bases and J 7 bases; bases outside gene matches: 4. CDR1 KGHDR and CDR2 SFDVKD come from the germline V gene. The CDR3 DNA is TGTGCCACCAGTGATGGGACAGTCCGTGGCTACACCTTC. This translates into CATSDGTVRGYTF.

This clonotype was detected a few times. The CDR3 region has the DNA TGCAGCGTCGCGAGGGGGTCAGGCCCACAGGTGCCAGGCGGCTACACCTTC. It encodes CSVARGSGPQVPGGYTF. The chain carries TRBV29-1 and TRBJ1-2, with D possibly being TRBD1 (6 bases). Trimming left V 6 bases short and J 8 bases short, with 31 bases between. Germline values: CDR1 SQVTM, CDR2 ANQGSEA. This CDR3 spans 17 amino acids.

This clonotype was seen many times. This chain joins TRBV6-2 or TRBV6-3 and TRBJ1-1; 8 bases align to TRBD1. The length of the CDR3 is 15 residues. Germline V gene sequence: CDR1 MNHEY, CDR2 SVGEGT. The V gene end was trimmed by 8 bases and the J gene end by 1 base; junction bases not matched to a gene: 9. The CDR3 is CASQGSGQGNTEAFF. The CDR3 coding sequence is TGTGCCAGCCAAGGGTCCGGACAGGGGAACACTGAAGCTTTCTTT.

In its sample, this clonotype was seen many times. The V call is TRBV5-4, the J call TRBJ2-5; D is uncertain. This CDR3 region has 12 residues. Germline CDR1 reads SGHNT; CDR2 reads YYREEE (reference sequence). V lost 3 bases and J lost 2, with 5 bases in between. CDR3 nucleotides: TGTGCCAGCAGCTGGGATCAAGAGACCCAGTACTTC. Its protein is CASSWDQETQYF.

In its sample, this clonotype was seen many times. The CDR3 here is CASSLVSGGGSYEQYF. The CDR3, as DNA: TGTGCCAGCAGCTTAGTATCCGGGGGCGGGTCCTACGAGCAGTACTTC. The V call is TRBV7-2, the J call TRBJ2-7; D is possibly TRBD1 or TRBD2 (6 bases each). Germline CDR1 is SGHTA and CDR2 is FQGNSA. This CDR3 is 16 amino acids long. Trimming pared 1 base from V and 1 base from J, leaving 14 bases between.

The rearrangement uses TRBV5-1 and TRBJ2-1; TRBD2 aligns across 7 bases. Per germline, CDR1 SGHRS and CDR2 YFSETQ. CDR3 length: 14 residues. J gave up 5 bases and V 1 base, and 3 bases lay outside the gene matches. As DNA, the CDR3 is TGCGCCAGCAGCTTGCCCGCGGGGGACAATGAGCAGTTCTTC. It is translated as CASSLPAGDNEQFF.

This clonotype was observed a handful of times. The V gene is TRBV5-4, the J gene TRBJ2-5; D might be TRBD2 (5 bases). Trimming stripped 2 bases from V and 5 bases from J, with 13 bases between. In germline, CDR1 is SGHNT, CDR2 YYREEE (reference sequence). There are 14 residues in the CDR3. The CDR3 spells CASSFRSEAETQYF. In DNA, the CDR3 is TGTGCCAGCAGCTTCAGGTCGGAGGCGGAGACCCAGTACTTC.

In its sample, this clonotype was seen many times. The CDR3 here is CASSWDTRNTEAFF. CDR3 DNA sequence: TGTGCCAGCAGCTGGGACACTAGGAACACTGAAGCTTTCTTT. The V and J genes are TRBV28 and TRBJ1-1; possibly TRBD1 for D (6 bases). The CDR3 extends over 14 amino acids. The germline V gene encodes CDR1 MDHEN and CDR2 SYDVKM. The V end lost 6 bases, the J end lost 1 base, and 12 bases lay between the germline ends.

This chain uses TRBV20-1 with TRBJ2-7; 8 bases agree with TRBD2. Germline assignment: CDR1 DFQATT and CDR2 SNEGSKA (reference sequence). The CDR3 is made up of 13 amino acids. CDR3 region: CGKSGLGAHEQYF. The CDR3 coding sequence is TGCGGAAAATCGGGACTAGGGGCTCACGAGCAGTACTTC.

This clonotype has only a few counts. This chain joins TRBV10-2 and TRBJ2-7, with D maybe TRBD1 (6 bases). This CDR3 comprises 15 residues. Germline loops: CDR1 WSHSY, CDR2 SAAADI. V lost 5 bases and J 7 bases, leaving 21 bases between the germline ends. CDR3 sequence (DNA): TGCGCCAGCAGTCCGGCCGGACAGTCATACAGGGAGCAGTACTTC. Translating it yields CASSPAGQSYREQYF.

The V call is TRBV30, the J call TRBJ2-7; D uncertain. Germline V gene data show CDR1 as GTSNPN and CDR2 as SVGIG (reference sequence). This CDR3 has 12 amino acids. V lost 1 base and J lost 0, with 4 bases in between. The CDR3 nucleotides read TGTGCCTGGAGTGGGGTCTCCTACGAGCAGTACTTC. This gives the protein CAWSGVSYEQYF.

This clonotype ranks as medium-sized. CDR3 bases: TGCAGTGCTAGAGCCCAGGGGAAGTGGCAGCCCCAGCATTTT. This translates into CSARAQGKWQPQHF. The chain couples TRBV20-1 to TRBJ1-5; D may be TRBD1 (6 bases). V was shortened by 1 base and J by 7 bases, with 14 bases between the two germline ends. The CDR3 consists of 14 residues. Germline V gives CDR1 DFQATT, CDR2 SNEGSKA (reference sequence).

CDR3 bases: TGTGCCAGCAGCGAGACAGGTGTCACAGATACGCAGTATTTT. Encoded protein: CASSETGVTDTQYF. V gene TRBV7-8 combines with J gene TRBJ2-3; maybe TRBD1 (6 bases). Trimming cost V 5 bases and J 2 bases, with 11 bases left between them. The CDR3 extends over 14 amino acids. Germline loops: CDR1 SGHVS, CDR2 FQNEAQ.

In this sample, this clonotype turned up a few times. The chain combines TRBV19 with TRBJ2-3; 7 bases map to TRBD2. With 4 bases clipped from V and 1 base from J, the junction kept 8 bases outside the gene matches. The CDR3 is made up of 16 amino acids. Germline V CDR1 and CDR2: LNHDA, SQIVND (reference sequence). The CDR3 here is CASSTARLAGTDTQYF. The CDR3 region has the DNA TGTGCCAGTAGTACGGCACGCCTAGCGGGCACAGATACGCAGTATTTT.

This clonotype was recorded at least ten times. The chain links TRBV4-3 to TRBJ2-3; the match to TRBD1 covers 7 bases. In germline, CDR1 is LGHNA, CDR2 YSLEER. This CDR3 is built from 14 residues. The ends lost 4 bases at V and 3 bases at J; junction bases unmatched: 4. The CDR3 is CASSPGTDTDTQYF. DNA of the CDR3: TGCGCCAGCAGCCCCGGGACAGATACAGATACGCAGTATTTT.